This TCR beta chain was identified during a study of shared clonotypes between healthy human individuals. For the study at large: Used for every donor were three CD4 naive, three CD4 memory, two CD8 naive and one CD8 memory plate.

The CDR3 totals 12 residues. Germline values: CDR1 SGHRS, CDR2 YFSETQ. Trimming shortened V by 5 bases and J by 1 base, and 7 bases separated the two germline ends. This clone was seen more than once but under ten times. Its antigen is not identified. Notes on the study in general: The low donor count limited represented genetic and exposure-history diversity. Some naive CD4 clonotypes, roughly 4.8%, turned up in common across several donors.

Execution of the assay was at deep level. Sequenced by immunoSEQ multiplex PCR; TCRdb stores in-frame clones only, minus some. The data show a few hundred thousand clones, 50% to 80% seen once. The gene calls are TRBV5-1 and TRBJ2-7; D might be TRBD1 (5 bases). Sequences were obtained from memory CD4+ T cells sorted from blood. Sample subset: CD45RA-negative fraction. The origin of this receptor is a man aged 30-40 years in good health. CDR3 region: CASRDKSYEQYF. The CDR3 DNA is TGCGCCAGCAGGGACAAATCCTACGAGCAGTACTTC.